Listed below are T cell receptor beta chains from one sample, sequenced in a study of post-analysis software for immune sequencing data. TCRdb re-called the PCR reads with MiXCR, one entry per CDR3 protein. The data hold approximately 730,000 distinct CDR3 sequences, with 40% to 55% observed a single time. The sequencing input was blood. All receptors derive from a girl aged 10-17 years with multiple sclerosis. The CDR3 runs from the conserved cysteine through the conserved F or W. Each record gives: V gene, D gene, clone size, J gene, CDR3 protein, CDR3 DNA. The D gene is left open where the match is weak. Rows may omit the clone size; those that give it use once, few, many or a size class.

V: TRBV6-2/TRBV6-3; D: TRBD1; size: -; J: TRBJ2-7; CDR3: CASSLDRGRVEQYF; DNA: TGTGCCAGCAGTCTGGACAGGGGGCGGGTCGAGCAGTACTTC
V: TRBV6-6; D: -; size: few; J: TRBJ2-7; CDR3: CASSYRAGTYEQYF; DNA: TGTGCCAGCAGTTACCGGGCAGGGACCTACGAGCAGTACTTC
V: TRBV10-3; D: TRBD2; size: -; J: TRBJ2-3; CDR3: CAIRIAGETGTQYF; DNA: TGTGCCATCAGGATAGCGGGAGAAACAGGTACGCAGTATTTT
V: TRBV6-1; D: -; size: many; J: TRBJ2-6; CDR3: CASSGRPAGANVLTF; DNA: TGTGCCAGCAGTGGCAGGCCCGCTGGGGCCAACGTCCTGACTTTC
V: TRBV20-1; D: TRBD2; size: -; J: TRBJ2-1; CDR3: CSASPGLAGVLDEQFF; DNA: TGCAGTGCTTCACCGGGACTAGCGGGAGTTTTAGATGAGCAGTTCTTC
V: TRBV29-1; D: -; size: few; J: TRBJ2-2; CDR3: CSGTNGGELFF; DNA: TGCAGCGGGACGAATGGCGGGGAGCTGTTTTTT
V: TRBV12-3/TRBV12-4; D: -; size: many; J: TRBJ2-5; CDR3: CASSSEETQYF; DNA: TGTGCCAGCAGCTCCGAAGAGACCCAGTACTTC
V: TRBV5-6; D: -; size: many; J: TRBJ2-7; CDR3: CASSLSGLNSYEQYF; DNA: TGTGCCAGCAGCTTGTCCGGGTTGAACTCCTACGAGCAGTACTTC
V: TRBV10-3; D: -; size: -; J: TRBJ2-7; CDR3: CAISEAGTSYEQYF; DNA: TGTGCCATCAGTGAAGCCGGGACGAGCTACGAGCAGTACTTC
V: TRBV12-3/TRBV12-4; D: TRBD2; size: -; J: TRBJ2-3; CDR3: CASSSSGRGSDTQYF; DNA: TGTGCCAGCAGTTCTAGCGGGAGAGGCTCAGATACGCAGTATTTT
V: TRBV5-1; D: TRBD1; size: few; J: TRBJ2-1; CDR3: CASRPTGDGLGEQFF; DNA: TGCGCCAGCAGACCGACAGGGGATGGTCTCGGTGAGCAGTTCTTC
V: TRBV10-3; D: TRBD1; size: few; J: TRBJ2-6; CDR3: CAINQGARGANVLTF; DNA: TGTGCCATCAACCAGGGGGCGCGAGGGGCCAACGTCCTGACTTTC
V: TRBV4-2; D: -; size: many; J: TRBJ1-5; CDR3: CASSQDGADNQPQHF; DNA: TGTGCCAGCAGCCAAGATGGGGCAGACAATCAGCCCCAGCATTTT
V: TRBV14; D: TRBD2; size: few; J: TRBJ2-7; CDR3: CASSYSTSAAYEQYF; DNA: TGTGCCAGCAGCTATAGCACTAGCGCGGCCTACGAGCAGTACTTC
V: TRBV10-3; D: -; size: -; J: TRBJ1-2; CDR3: CAISAESYGYTF; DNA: TGTGCCATCAGTGCAGAAAGCTATGGCTACACCTTC
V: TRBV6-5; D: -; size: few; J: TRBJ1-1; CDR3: CASHAWANTEAFF; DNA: TGTGCCAGCCATGCTTGGGCGAACACTGAAGCTTTCTTT
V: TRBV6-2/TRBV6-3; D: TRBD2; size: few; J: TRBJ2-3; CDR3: CASSQGGSPDTQYF; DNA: TGTGCCAGCAGCCAGGGCGGGAGCCCAGATACGCAGTATTTT
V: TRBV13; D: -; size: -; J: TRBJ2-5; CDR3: CASSRTALGETQYF; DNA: TGTGCCAGCAGCCGGACAGCGTTGGGGGAGACCCAGTACTTC
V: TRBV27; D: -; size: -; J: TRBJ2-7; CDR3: CASGEDGTYEQYF; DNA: TGTGCCAGCGGGGAGGACGGTACCTACGAGCAGTACTTC
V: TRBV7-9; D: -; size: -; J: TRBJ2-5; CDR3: CASGRGVQETQYF; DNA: TGTGCCAGCGGTCGGGGCGTCCAAGAGACCCAGTACTTC
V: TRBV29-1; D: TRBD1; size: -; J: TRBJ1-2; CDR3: CSVVPGQGDNYGYTF; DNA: TGCAGCGTTGTCCCGGGACAGGGTGATAACTATGGCTACACCTTC
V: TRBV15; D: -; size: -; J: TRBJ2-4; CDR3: CATSRVGQAGNIQYF; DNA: TGTGCCACCAGCAGAGTTGGGCAAGCGGGAAACATTCAGTACTTC
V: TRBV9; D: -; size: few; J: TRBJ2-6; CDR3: CASSSRSGANVLTF; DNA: TGTGCCAGCAGCAGCCGTTCTGGGGCCAACGTCCTGACTTTC
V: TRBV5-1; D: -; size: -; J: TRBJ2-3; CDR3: CASGEKATDTQYF; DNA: TGCGCCAGCGGGGAGAAGGCCACAGATACGCAGTATTTT